The sequence of this T cell receptor beta chain was determined in a study of shared clonotypes between healthy human individuals. The table came from immunoSEQ multiplex PCR; TCRdb's copy has only in-frame clones and leaves some out. The sample lists about 980,000 clones; around three quarters were seen once. The length of the CDR3 is 18 residues. Germline loops: CDR1 LGHNA, CDR2 YSLEER. With V trimmed by 0 bases and J by 1 base, 7 bases remained unmatched. CD4+ cells were split into CD45RA+ naive and CD45RA-negative memory subsets. The material sequenced was memory CD4+ T cells sorted from blood. Subset defined: CD45RA-negative fraction. The receptor was derived from a man between 18 and 29 years old in good health. This sequence joins TRBV4-3 and TRBJ2-1, with 9 nucleotides matching TRBD2. The CDR3 protein is CASSQDGLAGTSYNEQFF. The CDR3, as DNA: TGCGCCAGCAGCCAAGATGGCCTAGCGGGGACGTCCTACAATGAGCAGTTCTTC.